The 17 T cell receptor beta chains reported below all come from one sample, sequenced in a study of CD8+ T cells in alopecia areata. cDNA reverse transcribed from extracted RNA served as the sequencing template. The method was immunoSEQ multiplex PCR; TCRdb's version includes in-frame clones alone and lacks a portion of them. The repertoire holds around 65,000 clones, with roughly half as singletons. Sequenced material: CD8+ T cells sorted from blood, taken at week 0. These receptors came from a human donor with alopecia areata.

Only a few counts were recorded for this clone. The V gene is TRBV6-5, the J gene TRBJ2-5; 13 bases are a match to TRBD2. V was clipped by 10 bases and J by 5 bases; unmatched bases: 10. Germline loops: CDR1 MNHEY, CDR2 SVGAGI. The CDR3 runs to 15 residues. CDR3 in amino acids: CATSGTSGKGETQYF. The CDR3 DNA follows: TGTGCCACCTCCGGGACTAGCGGGAAGGGGGAGACCCAGTACTTC.

The genes are TRBV29-1 and TRBJ2-7; 7 bases map to TRBD2. This CDR3 contains 12 residues. J gave up 2 bases and V 5 bases, and 3 bases lay outside the gene matches. The germline CDR1 and CDR2 sequences are SQVTM and ANQGSEA. CDR3: CSVTGLAYEQYF. Written as DNA, the CDR3 is TGCAGCGTTACTGGACTAGCCTACGAGCAGTACTTC.

V is TRBV7-8 and J is TRBJ2-6; D call uncertain. Germline-derived CDR1 and CDR2 are SGHVS and FQNEAQ. The CDR3 consists of 16 residues. Trimming stripped 8 bases from V and 0 bases from J, with 14 bases between. This chain's CDR3 is CASRGRFPSGANVLTF. CDR3 coding DNA: TGTGCCAGCCGAGGCAGGTTTCCCTCTGGGGCCAACGTCCTGACTTTC.

The chain has TRBV23-1 and TRBJ2-1; 16 positions match TRBD2. TRBV23-1 is sorted into the ORF group, with uncertain function. V trimming: 4 bases; J trimming: 7 bases; junction bases outside the gene matches: 13. The CDR3 spans 19 residues. The CDR3 coding sequence is TGCGCCAGCAGTCCAAGACCGGGACTAGCGGGAGGGGGTTGGAATGAGCAGTTCTTC. Translated: CASSPRPGLAGGGWNEQFF.

The chain recombines TRBV27 with TRBJ2-7; D remains ambiguous. This CDR3 region has 15 residues. The germline gives CDR1 MNHEY, CDR2 SMNVEV (reference sequence). V lost 2 bases and J 2 bases, leaving 13 bases between the germline ends. CDR3 region: CASSLRAGPPYEQYF. The CDR3 nucleotides are TGTGCCAGCAGTTTACGTGCAGGCCCCCCCTACGAGCAGTACTTC.

The chain is built from TRBV19 and TRBJ1-1; 7 bases match TRBD1. V dropped 6 bases and J dropped 3; count of bases not matched to a gene: 4. CDR3 length: 13 amino acids. Germline CDR1 reads LNHDA; CDR2 reads SQIVND (reference sequence). The CDR3 loop is CASSLGQHTEAFF. The CDR3 DNA reads TGTGCCAGTAGCCTGGGACAGCACACTGAAGCTTTCTTT.

This chain links TRBV30 with TRBJ1-1, with D unclear. V was clipped by 4 bases and J by 1 base, with 13 bases between them. CDR1 and CDR2 from the germline V gene are GTSNPN and SVGIG (reference sequence). The CDR3 has 14 amino acids. The CDR3 region has the DNA TGTGCCTGGATCCCGACTAATGAGAACACTGAAGCTTTCTTT. As protein: CAWIPTNENTEAFF.

The chain employs TRBV27 and TRBJ2-7; unclear D gene. The germline gives CDR1 MNHEY, CDR2 SMNVEV (reference sequence). The CDR3 has 13 residues. Trimming stripped 2 bases from V and 6 bases from J, with 11 bases between. For the CDR3, the DNA is TGTGCCAGCAGTTTAGGTGGGCCGCGCGAGCAGTACTTC. The encoded protein is CASSLGGPREQYF.

The chain recombines TRBV27 with TRBJ2-6; D is uncertain. The germline V and J ends were trimmed by 4 bases and 0 bases, with 7 bases remaining between them. Germline CDR1 reads MNHEY; CDR2 reads SMNVEV (reference sequence). The CDR3 contains 15 residues. The CDR3 coding sequence is TGTGCCAGCAGTTGGAGATACTCTGGGGCCAACGTCCTGACTTTC. The encoded protein is CASSWRYSGANVLTF.

The chain employs TRBV25-1 and TRBJ2-1; unclear D gene. Germline V gene lookup returns CDR1 MGHDK and CDR2 SYGVNS. V was shortened by 1 base and J by 8 bases, with 9 bases between the two germline ends. The CDR3 is 13 residues long. For the CDR3, the DNA is TGTGCCAGCAGTGAATGGGGTGGGGATGAGCAGTTCTTC. Translated: CASSEWGGDEQFF.

This clone occurred many times. The gene calls are TRBV28 and TRBJ2-7; D gene uncertain. Germline V gene data show CDR1 as MDHEN and CDR2 as SYDVKM. CDR3 length: 13 amino acids. Trimming pared 4 bases from V and 2 bases from J, leaving 9 bases between. This CDR3 reads CASSYSTPYEQYF. The CDR3 nucleotides read TGTGCCAGCAGTTACAGCACTCCCTACGAGCAGTACTTC.

In this sample, this clone turned up a few times. This chain links TRBV29-1 with TRBJ2-7; 8 bases are a match to TRBD2. The CDR3 is made up of 13 amino acids. Germline CDR1 and CDR2: SQVTM and ANQGSEA. V lost 4 bases, J lost 8 bases, and 10 bases stayed unmatched. The CDR3, as DNA: TGCAGCGTTGTGGGACTAGACAGTACGCAGCAGTACTTC. Residues: CSVVGLDSTQQYF.

The V gene is TRBV7-2, the J gene TRBJ2-1; D call uncertain. The CDR3 is 12 residues long. V shed 5 bases and J shed 10 bases, with 12 bases lying between them. The germline gives CDR1 SGHTA, CDR2 FQGNSA. The CDR3 coding sequence is TGTGCCAGCAGCGCCACAGTGTCGGAGCAGTTCTTC. This codes for CASSATVSEQFF.

This clone was detected ten times or more. J is TRBJ2-5 and V is TRBV4-1, with unresolved D. Germline lookup yields CDR1 MGHRA and CDR2 YSYEKL. The CDR3 consists of 13 residues. With 1 base removed from V and 1 base from J, the gap between germline ends came to 4 bases. CDR3 bases: TGCGCCAGCAGCCAAGGGGCCCAAGAGACCCAGTACTTC. Its protein product is CASSQGAQETQYF.

This chain joins TRBV7-9 and TRBJ2-7; D is unclear. Germline values: CDR1 SEHNR, CDR2 FQNEAQ (reference sequence). With 1 base removed from V and 3 bases from J, the gap between germline ends came to 4 bases. The CDR3 extends over 12 amino acids. DNA for the CDR3: TGTGCCAGCAGCTTAGAAATCTACGAGCAGTACTTC. Residues: CASSLEIYEQYF.

This clone was observed once. The CDR3 loop is CASSSPVGGAYEQYF. The CDR3 DNA follows: TGTGCCAGCAGCTCCCCTGTTGGGGGGGCCTACGAGCAGTACTTC. The chain uses TRBV7-9 and TRBJ2-7, with TRBD2 matching over 7 bases. Germline V gene data show CDR1 as SEHNR and CDR2 as FQNEAQ (reference sequence). The CDR3 totals 15 residues. The V gene end was trimmed by 4 bases and the J gene end by 2 bases; junction bases not matched to a gene: 8.

This rearrangement joins TRBV19 to TRBJ2-5, with TRBD1 matching over 9 bases. Trimming removed 6 bases from V and 2 bases from J; junction bases left unmatched: 1. The germline gives CDR1 LNHDA, CDR2 SQIVND (reference sequence). The CDR3 sequence is 13 residues long. CDR3: CASRDRGQETQYF. The CDR3 DNA sequence: TGTGCCAGTAGAGACAGGGGGCAAGAGACCCAGTACTTC.